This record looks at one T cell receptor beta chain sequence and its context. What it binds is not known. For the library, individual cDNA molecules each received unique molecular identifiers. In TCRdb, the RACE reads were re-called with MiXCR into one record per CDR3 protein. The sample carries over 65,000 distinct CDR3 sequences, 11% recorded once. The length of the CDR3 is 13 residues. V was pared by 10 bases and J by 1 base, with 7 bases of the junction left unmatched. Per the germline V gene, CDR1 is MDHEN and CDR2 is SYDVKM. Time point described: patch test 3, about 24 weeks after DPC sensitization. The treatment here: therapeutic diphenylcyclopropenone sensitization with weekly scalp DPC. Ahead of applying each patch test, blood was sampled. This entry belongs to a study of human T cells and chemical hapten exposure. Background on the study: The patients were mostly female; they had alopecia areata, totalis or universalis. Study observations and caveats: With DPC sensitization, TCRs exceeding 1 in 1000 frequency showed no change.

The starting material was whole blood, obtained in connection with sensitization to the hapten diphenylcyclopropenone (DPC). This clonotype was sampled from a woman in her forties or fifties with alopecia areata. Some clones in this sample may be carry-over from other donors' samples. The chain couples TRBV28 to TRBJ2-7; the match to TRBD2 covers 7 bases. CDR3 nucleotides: TGTGCCACCGGGGGGAGAGCGTCCTACGAGCAGTACTTC. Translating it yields CATGGRASYEQYF. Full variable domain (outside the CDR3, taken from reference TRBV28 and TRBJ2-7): DVKVTQSSRYLVKRTGEKVFLECVQDMDHENMFWYRQDPGLGLRLIYFSYDVKMKEKGDIPEGYSVSREKKERFSLILESASTNQTSMYLCATGGRASYEQYFGPGTRLTVT.